This entry lists 25 T cell receptor beta chains sequenced from one sample in a study of cytomegalovirus exposure and HLA in healthy donors. PCR amplification relied on 60 Vbeta primers (plus 13 Jbeta primers). Data came from immunoSEQ multiplex PCR; TCRdb stores just in-frame clones and leaves some out. The sample contains about 190,000 clones, 79% of which appear only once. Sequenced sample: PBMCs. Receptors were obtained from a woman aged 18-30 years in good health and CMV-seronegative.

This sequence joins TRBV5-1 and TRBJ1-4; 9 bases agree with TRBD1. The CDR3 has 14 residues. V shed 4 bases, J shed 5 bases, and the junction held 3 bases outside the gene matches. CDR1 and CDR2 (germline): SGHRS, YFSETQ. The CDR3 protein is CASSTGTGNEKLFF. The CDR3 DNA sequence: TGCGCCAGCAGCACCGGGACAGGGAATGAAAAACTGTTTTTT.

This clone was seen just once. This chain joins TRBV28 and TRBJ2-5, with a weak D call TRBD1 (6 bases). This CDR3 spans 14 amino acids. V was shortened by 6 bases and J by 2 bases, with 13 bases between the two germline ends. The germline gives CDR1 MDHEN, CDR2 SYDVKM. CDR3 bases: TGTGCCAGCAGGTTAACAGGGCTTCAAGAGACCCAGTACTTC. Translation: CASRLTGLQETQYF.

This clone was seen once. The rearrangement links TRBV7-9 to TRBJ2-7; weak D call: TRBD2 (5 bases). CDR3 length: 14 amino acids. V dropped 1 base and J dropped 6 bases, with 13 bases sitting between them. Germline lookup yields CDR1 SEHNR and CDR2 FQNEAQ (reference sequence). As DNA, the CDR3 is TGTGCCAGCAGCTTAGTGGCTAGCCTAGGCGAGCAGTACTTC. Amino acid sequence: CASSLVASLGEQYF.

This sequence joins TRBV4-1 and TRBJ2-3; 7 nucleotides agree with TRBD2. The CDR3 has 14 amino acids. Per germline, CDR1 MGHRA and CDR2 YSYEKL. With 4 bases clipped from V and 0 bases from J, the junction kept 1 base outside the gene matches. CDR3 DNA sequence: TGCGCCAGCAGCCCGGGGGGTAGCACAGATACGCAGTATTTT. Amino acid sequence: CASSPGGSTDTQYF.

This clone came up once. The chain employs TRBV7-9 and TRBJ2-5, with 10 bases that match TRBD1. The DNA end is more similar to TRBJ2-7, so the J call may be wrong. The CDR3 runs 15 residues. CDR1 SEHNR and CDR2 FQNEAQ come from the germline V gene (reference sequence). The CDR3 is CASSPDRGQSREQYF. The CDR3 DNA sequence: TGTGCCAGCAGTCCCGACAGGGGGCAAAGTCGCGAGCAGTACTTC.

J is TRBJ2-2 and V is TRBV11-3, with TRBD1 matching over 8 bases. The ends lost 6 bases at V and 2 bases at J; junction bases unmatched: 5. This CDR3 is 15 amino acids long. Germline CDR1 reads SGHNT; CDR2 reads YENEEA. CDR3 region: CASRQGQGNTGELFF. The CDR3 bases are TGTGCCAGCAGGCAAGGACAGGGAAACACCGGGGAGCTGTTTTTT.

This clone came up a few times. The identical CDR3 is also encoded by other nucleotide sequences in the sample. CDR3 in DNA: TGTGCCAGCAGCCCAACGAGCGGGAGGTCCAATGAGCAGTTCTTC. Translated: CASSPTSGRSNEQFF. The chain couples TRBV9 to TRBJ2-1; 9 nucleotides agree with TRBD2. Germline trimming cut 4 bases from V and 6 bases from J; bases unmatched to any gene: 8. The length of the CDR3 is 15 residues. Germline-derived CDR1 and CDR2 are SGDLS and YYNGEE.

The chain employs TRBV7-9 and TRBJ1-5; the match to TRBD1 covers 9 bases. Looked up from germline, CDR1 is SEHNR and CDR2 is FQNEAQ (reference sequence). The CDR3 totals 15 residues. Losses at the gene ends were 5 bases for V and 3 bases for J; bases not matched to a gene: 5. CDR3 protein: CASSRGQGINQPQHF. For the CDR3, the DNA is TGTGCCAGCAGCCGTGGACAGGGGATCAATCAGCCCCAGCATTTT.

The chain employs TRBV14 and TRBJ2-5; the D gene is possibly TRBD1 (5 bases). This CDR3 region has 15 residues. V lost 4 bases and J 4 bases, leaving 16 bases between the germline ends. Germline-derived CDR1 and CDR2 are SGHDN and FVKESK. The CDR3 nucleotides read TGTGCCAGCAGCCGAAGGGGCGATCGTCTAGAGACCCAGTACTTC. It translates to CASSRRGDRLETQYF.

In its sample, this clone was seen many times. The J gene is TRBJ2-3, the V gene TRBV6-1; D gene uncertain. Per germline, CDR1 MNHNS and CDR2 SASEGT. The CDR3 loop spans 14 amino acids. V was clipped by 3 bases and J by 4 bases, with 11 bases between them. This chain's CDR3 is CASSDGMGADTQYF. The CDR3 region has the DNA TGTGCCAGCAGTGATGGTATGGGCGCAGATACGCAGTATTTT.

The gene calls are TRBV5-1 and TRBJ2-2; 9 nucleotides line up with TRBD1. CDR3 size: 16 residues. Germline assignment: CDR1 SGHRS and CDR2 YFSETQ. V was clipped by 5 bases and J by 4 bases; unmatched bases: 9. This chain's CDR3 is CASRLTGGALTGELFF. Written as DNA, the CDR3 is TGCGCCAGCAGATTAACAGGGGGCGCCCTCACCGGGGAGCTGTTTTTT.

This rearrangement joins TRBV5-4 to TRBJ2-7; unclear D gene. Deletions cut 1 base from V and 7 bases from J, with 9 bases between. Germline V gives CDR1 SGHNT, CDR2 YYREEE (reference sequence). The CDR3 is 12 residues long. CDR3 in DNA: TGTGCCAGCAGCTTGCGGTTTCGTGAGCAGTACTTC. This gives the protein CASSLRFREQYF.

This chain uses TRBV2 with TRBJ1-6; 7 bases fit TRBD1. The CDR3 consists of 14 residues. V gave up 1 base and J gave up 12 bases; unmatched junction bases: 6. Germline V CDR1 and CDR2: SNHLY, FYNNEI. The CDR3 DNA is TGTGCCAGCAGTGAAGGACAGGGCCTTCAACCCCTCCACTTT. Its translation: CASSEGQGLQPLHF.

The DNA of the CDR3 is TGTGCCATTGCACAGGGCGAAGGTCAGCCCCAGCATTTT. Translation: CAIAQGEGQPQHF. The chain combines TRBV19 with TRBJ1-5, with D perhaps matching TRBD1 (6 bases). Germline assignment: CDR1 LNHDA and CDR2 SQIVND (reference sequence). V was cut by 10 bases and J by 6 bases, with 16 bases left in between. The CDR3 runs to 13 residues.

This clone has only one observation. This chain links TRBV5-1 with TRBJ2-3; D might be TRBD1 (6 bases). The CDR3 length is 15 residues. The V gene's germline CDR1 is SGHRS and CDR2 YFSETQ. With 0 bases removed from V and 2 bases from J, the gap between germline ends came to 10 bases. CDR3 nucleotides: TGCGCCAGCAGCTTGGAAACAGGGAACACAGATACGCAGTATTTT. Translated, it gives CASSLETGNTDTQYF.

The V call is TRBV9, the J call TRBJ1-6; 8 nucleotides align to TRBD1. Trimming took 0 bases from V and 0 from J; bases not matched to a gene: 5. The length of the CDR3 is 18 residues. From germline, CDR1 is SGDLS and CDR2 YYNGEE. The CDR3 nucleotides read TGTGCCAGCAGCGTAGACGGACAGGGAGTCTCCTATAATTCACCCCTCCACTTT. Translation gives CASSVDGQGVSYNSPLHF.

The chain joins TRBV5-6 to TRBJ1-1; TRBD1 agrees at 8 bases. Losses at the gene ends were 4 bases for V and 4 bases for J; bases not matched to a gene: 9. The CDR3 sequence is 15 residues long. Germline V lookup: CDR1 SGHDT, CDR2 YYEEEE. CDR3 nucleotides: TGTGCCAGCAGCACCCCGACAGGGGAGAGCACTGAAGCTTTCTTT. This encodes CASSTPTGESTEAFF.

The chain employs TRBV9 and TRBJ2-5, with TRBD2 identical over 8 bases. Germline V gene sequence: CDR1 SGDLS, CDR2 YYNGEE. The CDR3 spans 14 residues. V lost 4 bases to trimming and J lost 4 bases; unmatched junction nucleotides: 6. The DNA for the CDR3 is TGTGCCAGCAGCTCCGGGACTAGTAGAGAGACCCAGTACTTC. Translating it yields CASSSGTSRETQYF.

The chain links TRBV6-5 to TRBJ2-7, with 9 bases fitting TRBD1. V dropped 6 bases and J dropped 2; count of bases not matched to a gene: 8. The CDR3 runs to 15 residues. Germline assignment: CDR1 MNHEY and CDR2 SVGAGI. The CDR3: CASSPNRGRPYEQYF. In DNA form, the CDR3 reads TGTGCCAGCAGCCCCAACAGGGGGCGACCCTACGAGCAGTACTTC.

The sample holds one count of this clone. The chain couples TRBV2 to TRBJ2-3; D remains ambiguous. Looked up from germline, CDR1 is SNHLY and CDR2 is FYNNEI. This CDR3 comprises 14 residues. Trimming shortened V by 6 bases and J by 1 base, and 11 bases separated the two germline ends. CDR3 bases: TGTGCCAGCAGCTTCACGCGTGGCACAGATACGCAGTATTTT. This encodes CASSFTRGTDTQYF. Drawing the rest from reference TRBV2 and TRBJ2-3, the complete variable domain is EPEVTQTPSHQVTQMGQEVILRCVPISNHLYFYWYRQILGQKVEFLVSFYNNEISEKSEIFDDQFSVERPDGSNFTLKIRSTKLEDSAMYFCASSFTRGTDTQYFGPGTRLTVL.

The chain couples TRBV30 to TRBJ1-4; 7 bases are a match to TRBD1. Germline V lookup: CDR1 GTSNPN, CDR2 SVGIG (reference sequence). This CDR3 contains 20 residues. V shed 8 bases, J shed 0 bases, and the junction held 24 bases outside the gene matches. CDR3 region: CAAQARGTADWLATNEKLFF. CDR3 DNA: TGTGCCGCACAAGCTCGCGGGACAGCAGACTGGCTGGCAACTAATGAAAAACTGTTTTTT.

The gene calls are TRBV5-4 and TRBJ2-2; no clear D gene. V was trimmed by 4 bases and J by 4 bases, leaving 11 bases between them. This CDR3 spans 14 amino acids. Germline loops: CDR1 SGHNT, CDR2 YYREEE (reference sequence). The CDR3 nucleotides read TGTGCCAGCAGCCTGGGTTCGAGCACCGGGGAGCTGTTTTTT. Encoded protein: CASSLGSSTGELFF.

V gene TRBV6-1 combines with J gene TRBJ2-7; the match to TRBD2 covers 14 bases. The CDR3 length is 17 residues. Germline CDR1 and CDR2: MNHNS and SASEGT. The V segment lost 4 bases and the J segment 5 bases; nucleotides outside the gene matches: 10. The CDR3 nucleotides are TGTGCCAGCAGTGGCGGGACTAGCGGGAGTACGAGCAACGAGCAGTACTTC. The encoded protein is CASSGGTSGSTSNEQYF.

This clone was detected once. The chain combines TRBV28 with TRBJ1-5; D is unresolved. This CDR3 region has 14 residues. The germline gives CDR1 MDHEN, CDR2 SYDVKM. V lost 7 bases and J lost 6, with 16 bases in between. The CDR3 region has the DNA TGTGCCAGCACTCCCTATAGCTCAGTTCAGCCCCAGCATTTT. It specifies CASTPYSSVQPQHF.

The chain recombines TRBV6-5 with TRBJ1-2; weak D call: TRBD1 (5 bases). Deletions cut 6 bases from V and 2 bases from J, with 13 bases between. The length of the CDR3 is 14 residues. Germline CDR1 is MNHEY and CDR2 is SVGAGI. CDR3 sequence (DNA): TGTGCCAGCAGCCCCGGGACTCAGAACTATGGCTACACCTTC. Protein product: CASSPGTQNYGYTF.